These 25 T cell receptor beta chains came from one sample sequenced in a study of blood T cell repertoires in COVID-19. Data came from immunoSEQ multiplex PCR; TCRdb stores just in-frame clones and leaves some out. The sample comprises around 180,000 clones, less than 85% of which are singletons, and less than 3% rests with the top ten. Sequencing was performed on peripheral blood. These receptors originate from a woman older than 75 with acute or convalescent COVID-19.

The chain uses TRBV5-4 and TRBJ2-1; D uncertain. Germline CDR1 SGHNT, CDR2 YYREEE (reference sequence). The V end lost 0 bases, the J end lost 9 bases, and 7 bases lay between the germline ends. The CDR3 is 12 residues long. CDR3 amino acids: CASSLDSPEQFF. The CDR3 bases are TGTGCCAGCAGCTTGGACAGCCCTGAGCAGTTCTTC.

This clone showed up just once. This chain joins TRBV19 and TRBJ2-7, with 12 bases identical to TRBD2. Germline V gene data show CDR1 as LNHDA and CDR2 as SQIVND (reference sequence). The trim removed 9 bases at V and 7 bases at J, leaving 10 bases unmatched. The CDR3 totals 14 residues. The CDR3 region is CASRLAGERGEQYF. The CDR3 DNA reads as TGTGCCAGCAGACTAGCGGGGGAGCGTGGGGAGCAGTACTTC.

The chain couples TRBV7-2 to TRBJ2-1; 14 bases are a match to TRBD2. Losses at the gene ends were 5 bases for V and 6 bases for J; bases not matched to a gene: 6. CDR3 length: 16 amino acids. Germline-derived CDR1 and CDR2 are SGHTA and FQGNSA. The CDR3 DNA follows: TGTGCCAGCAGCCCGCGACTAGCGGGAGGGCGCAATGAGCAGTTCTTC. Translated, it gives CASSPRLAGGRNEQFF.

V gene TRBV18 combines with J gene TRBJ2-7; 12 bases line up with TRBD2. Trimming took 2 bases from V and 7 from J; bases not matched to a gene: 15. Germline CDR1 KGHSH, CDR2 LQKENI. The CDR3 is 18 amino acids. The CDR3 here is CASSPGLAGTPTFEEQYF. The CDR3 DNA reads as TGTGCCAGCTCACCAGGACTAGCGGGGACCCCGACGTTTGAAGAGCAGTACTTC. The full variable domain, with the rest looked up from reference TRBV18 and TRBJ2-7, is NAGVMQNPRHLVRRRGQEARLRCSPMKGHSHVYWYRQLPEEGLKFMVYLQKENIIDESGMPKERFSAEFPKEGPSILRIQQVVRGDSAAYFCASSPGLAGTPTFEEQYFGPGTRLTVT.

This clone has just one count. This chain connects TRBV3-1 (or the pseudogene TRBV3-2) to TRBJ2-7; 9 bases agree with TRBD2. V was pared by 4 bases and J by 6 bases, with 10 bases of the junction left unmatched. The V gene's germline CDR1 is LGHDT and CDR2 YNNKEL (reference sequence). This CDR3 has 15 amino acids. The CDR3, as DNA: TGTGCCAGCAGCCCGGGGTCGGGCGGGAGGGGCGAGCAGTACTTC. Amino acid sequence: CASSPGSGGRGEQYF.

The chain uses TRBV27 and TRBJ2-1; D is ambiguous. The CDR3 totals 12 residues. Trimming shortened V by 3 bases and J by 4 bases, and 4 bases separated the two germline ends. The germline V gene encodes CDR1 MNHEY and CDR2 SMNVEV (reference sequence). CDR3 protein: CASSFLYNEQFF. As DNA, the CDR3 is TGTGCCAGCAGTTTCCTGTACAATGAGCAGTTCTTC.

The rearrangement links TRBV14 to TRBJ1-1, with unresolved D. This CDR3 spans 13 amino acids. CDR1 SGHDN and CDR2 FVKESK come from the germline V gene. V shed 4 bases and J shed 3 bases, with 9 bases lying between them. Written as DNA, the CDR3 is TGTGCCAGCAGCCGCGGCATGGACACTGAAGCTTTCTTT. Protein: CASSRGMDTEAFF.

This chain links TRBV7-9 with TRBJ1-3; a weak D match, TRBD1 (5 bases). Germline CDR1 reads SEHNR; CDR2 reads FQNEAQ (reference sequence). CDR3 length equals 16 residues. Trimming removed 2 bases from V and 0 bases from J, with 11 bases in between. The DNA for the CDR3 is TGTGCCAGCAGCTTACTAGACAGCCGCTCTGGAAACACCATATATTTT. Translating gives CASSLLDSRSGNTIYF.

V gene TRBV28 combines with J gene TRBJ2-7, with 7 bases fitting TRBD2. Germline CDR1 and CDR2: MDHEN and SYDVKM. This CDR3 comprises 16 residues. J gave up 4 bases and V 4 bases, and 13 bases lay outside the gene matches. Here the CDR3 DNA reads TGTGCCAGCAGTTCCCCCGCCTGGGGGGGGGTTTACGAGCAGTACTTC. This translates into CASSSPAWGGVYEQYF.

This chain uses TRBV5-1 with TRBJ2-1, with 9 bases identical to TRBD2. Germline CDR1 SGHRS, CDR2 YFSETQ. The CDR3 consists of 17 residues. Losses at the gene ends were 5 bases for V and 7 bases for J; bases not matched to a gene: 16. The CDR3 reads CASSSPLRGRGINEQFF. The CDR3 DNA reads as TGCGCCAGCAGTTCCCCCCTCCGCGGGAGGGGAATTAATGAGCAGTTCTTC.

The V and J genes are TRBV29-1 and TRBJ1-4, with 10 positions matching TRBD1. After removal of 7 bases from V and 7 bases from J, the junction contained 3 bases not matched to a gene. The CDR3 extends over 12 amino acids. The germline V gene encodes CDR1 SQVTM and CDR2 ANQGSEA. The CDR3 DNA reads as TGCAGCGCGCGACAGGGGGCTGAAAAACTGTTTTTT. As protein: CSARQGAEKLFF.

The rearrangement links TRBV5-1 to TRBJ2-7, with 7 bases aligning to TRBD1. CDR3 length: 14 amino acids. With V trimmed by 0 bases and J by 1 base, 1 base remained unmatched. Germline CDR1 reads SGHRS; CDR2 reads YFSETQ. This CDR3 is CASSLVTGSYEQYF. The CDR3 nucleotides read TGCGCCAGCAGCTTGGTGACAGGGTCCTACGAGCAGTACTTC.

The chain carries TRBV28 and TRBJ1-1; maybe TRBD1 (5 bases). Trimming took off 2 bases at V and 1 base at J, with 8 bases between the two ends. This CDR3 is 14 amino acids long. Germline lookup yields CDR1 MDHEN and CDR2 SYDVKM. CDR3 coding DNA: TGTGCCAGCAGTTTAGGCAGGGCGAACACTGAAGCTTTCTTT. Encoded protein: CASSLGRANTEAFF.

This chain joins TRBV28 and TRBJ1-5; D is perhaps TRBD1 (6 bases). CDR3 length: 14 residues. Trimming left V 6 bases short and J 6 bases short, with 15 bases between. The germline V gene encodes CDR1 MDHEN and CDR2 SYDVKM. The CDR3 sequence: CASRRGGRSQPQHF. In DNA, the CDR3 is TGTGCCAGCAGAAGGGGGGGGCGAAGTCAGCCCCAGCATTTT.

CDR3 amino acids: CASTEQGHMAYEQYF. DNA of the CDR3: TGTGCCAGCACCGAACAGGGGCATATGGCCTACGAGCAGTACTTC. This chain connects TRBV2 to TRBJ2-7, with 7 nucleotides matching TRBD1. CDR1 SNHLY and CDR2 FYNNEI come from the germline V gene. The CDR3 is made up of 15 amino acids. The J segment lost 2 bases and the V segment lost 7 bases, leaving 11 bases of the junction unmatched.

With respect to this clone: This same CDR3 is encoded by further DNA sequences in the sample. V and J are TRBV7-2 and TRBJ2-7, with a possible D match to TRBD1 (6 bases). Looked up from germline, CDR1 is SGHTA and CDR2 is FQGNSA. The CDR3 extends over 15 amino acids. V lost 5 bases, J lost 0 bases, and 14 bases lay in between. The CDR3 DNA follows: TGTGCCAGCAGCCCAGGACAGTCAAGCTCCTACGAGCAGTACTTC. Amino acids: CASSPGQSSSYEQYF.

This chain joins TRBV4-2 and TRBJ2-7; D not resolved. V was shortened by 0 bases and J by 2 bases, with 11 bases between the two germline ends. The germline CDR1 and CDR2 sequences are LGHNA and YNFKEQ. The CDR3 has 15 amino acids. The CDR3 here is CASSQDWPGPYEQYF. The CDR3 DNA sequence: TGTGCCAGCAGCCAAGACTGGCCTGGGCCCTACGAGCAGTACTTC.

This clone occurred once. V is TRBV10-3 and J is TRBJ1-2; 8 bases match TRBD1. The CDR3 consists of 13 residues. CDR1 and CDR2 from the germline V gene are ENHRY and SYGVKD. J was trimmed by 4 bases and V by 6 bases; bases with no gene match: 4. CDR3: CAIRPGGSYGYTF. The DNA of the CDR3 is TGTGCCATCAGACCAGGGGGCAGCTATGGCTACACCTTC.

This rearrangement joins TRBV10-1 to TRBJ1-1; D remains ambiguous. The length of the CDR3 is 13 residues. Germline V gene data show CDR1 as WNHNN and CDR2 as SYGVQD (reference sequence). V was clipped by 5 bases and J by 6 bases, with 13 bases between them. CDR3 sequence (DNA): TGCGCCAGCAGTTTCGGAGTCGACTCTGAAGCTTTCTTT. This gives the protein CASSFGVDSEAFF.

V is TRBV3-1 (or the pseudogene TRBV3-2) and J is TRBJ2-1, with a possible D match to TRBD1 (6 bases). CDR1 and CDR2 (germline): LGHDT, YNNKEL (reference sequence). Trimming left V 4 bases short and J 10 bases short, with 11 bases between. The CDR3 contains 12 residues. The CDR3 here is CASSRRGWEQFF. The CDR3 nucleotides read TGTGCCAGCAGCCGCAGGGGCTGGGAGCAGTTCTTC.

V gene TRBV7-2 combines with J gene TRBJ2-5, with TRBD1 as a possible D gene (6 bases). Germline V gene sequence: CDR1 SGHTA, CDR2 FQGNSA. With 2 bases removed from V and 4 bases from J, the gap between germline ends came to 11 bases. The CDR3 length is 14 residues. DNA of the CDR3: TGTGCCAGCAGCTTATCACAGGGACCAGAGACCCAGTACTTC. Translated: CASSLSQGPETQYF.

The V gene is TRBV11-2, the J gene TRBJ2-7; tentatively, D is TRBD2 (6 bases). The germline gives CDR1 SGHAT, CDR2 FQNNGV. Trimming removed 5 bases from V and 7 bases from J, with 21 bases in between. The CDR3 has 15 amino acids. CDR3 bases: TGTGCCAGCAGCCCCCAGACTAGTGGGGTCGGAGAGCAGTACTTC. As protein: CASSPQTSGVGEQYF.

The chain has TRBV5-1 and TRBJ2-3; the D gene is possibly TRBD2 (6 bases). The CDR3 has 16 residues. CDR1 is SGHRS, CDR2 YFSETQ, per germline. V was clipped by 0 bases and J by 4 bases, with 15 bases between them. CDR3 DNA: TGCGCCAGCAGCTTGGAGGGGAGGCTAGCCTCAGATACGCAGTATTTT. This gives the protein CASSLEGRLASDTQYF.

This chain joins TRBV28 and TRBJ2-7; 8 nucleotides agree with TRBD1. This CDR3 spans 14 amino acids. The V gene's germline CDR1 is MDHEN and CDR2 SYDVKM. Trimming took 7 bases from V and 5 from J; bases not matched to a gene: 10. CDR3 in DNA: TGTGCCAGCACTTCCTCCGGACAGGGAGACGAGCAGTACTTC. Protein: CASTSSGQGDEQYF.

The chain recombines TRBV6-2 or TRBV6-3 with TRBJ1-1, with 10 bases aligning to TRBD1. V shed 0 bases, J shed 3 bases, and the junction held 7 bases outside the gene matches. This CDR3 has 17 amino acids. Germline loops: CDR1 MNHEY, CDR2 SVGEGT. Here the CDR3 reads CASSYSHGTGVDTEAFF. The CDR3 bases are TGTGCCAGCAGTTACTCGCATGGGACAGGGGTGGACACTGAAGCTTTCTTT.